The 10 T cell receptor beta chains below were found in one sample sequenced in a study of shared clonotypes between healthy human individuals (dated by TCRdb to 2020 to 2022). Library preparation was by the immunoSEQ multiplex PCR assay. The immuneACCESS repertoire file appears here via TCRdb, limited to in-frame rearrangements. These files lack a portion of the clones; in checked studies, under half of the deficit traces to unresolved V genes, and the cause of the others is not known. The sample profile shows approximately 2,000,000 clones; less than 95% of them were found once. The ten largest clones take up 0.3% to 0.45% of the sample. Material: naive CD4+ T cells from PBMCs. The cell subset or site tag for this specimen amounts to: CD45RA+ positively selected. Receptors were obtained from a man aged 18 to 29 in good health. Some clones in this sample may be carry-over from other donors' samples.

The chain combines TRBV29-1 with TRBJ1-1, with 7 bases identical to TRBD1. This CDR3 contains 13 residues. J gave up 3 bases and V 7 bases, and 8 bases lay outside the gene matches. CDR1 is SQVTM, CDR2 ANQGSEA, per germline. The CDR3 nucleotides read TGCAGCGCCCGACAGGGCCCGGACACTGAAGCTTTCTTT. Encoded protein: CSARQGPDTEAFF.

The chain combines TRBV7-9 with TRBJ1-4; D gene unclear. The CDR3 runs to 14 residues. Per germline, CDR1 SEHNR and CDR2 FQNEAQ (reference sequence). Trimming stripped 5 bases from V and 6 bases from J, with 13 bases between. CDR3 nucleotide sequence: TGTGCCAGCAGCCCTGGGCGCACAGATGAAAAACTGTTTTTT. This sequence encodes CASSPGRTDEKLFF.

The chain recombines TRBV5-4 with TRBJ2-4; D possibly corresponds to TRBD1 (5 bases). Per germline, CDR1 SGHNT and CDR2 YYREEE (reference sequence). V shed 4 bases and J shed 0 bases, with 11 bases lying between them. This CDR3 contains 15 residues. The CDR3 here is CASSKGNGAKNIQYF. The CDR3 DNA sequence: TGTGCCAGCAGCAAGGGGAACGGAGCCAAAAACATTCAGTACTTC.

The V and J genes are TRBV28 and TRBJ2-7; 7 bases map to TRBD2. The trim removed 3 bases at V and 7 bases at J, leaving 12 bases unmatched. The germline V gene encodes CDR1 MDHEN and CDR2 SYDVKM. This CDR3 spans 15 amino acids. The DNA for the CDR3 is TGTGCCAGCAGTTTGGGGGGGGGATATGCCAGAGAGCAGTACTTC. It yields the protein CASSLGGGYAREQYF.

The chain combines TRBV12-5 with TRBJ2-1; D may be TRBD2 (6 bases). Germline assignment: CDR1 LGHNT and CDR2 FRNRAP. V lost 0 bases, J lost 7 bases, and 16 bases lay in between. The CDR3 is 16 amino acids. Written as DNA, the CDR3 is TGTGCTAGTGGTTTGGTACTGTCCCCGGGGGTTAATGAGCAGTTCTTC. Its translation: CASGLVLSPGVNEQFF. The full variable domain, rest sourced from reference TRBV12-5 and TRBJ2-1, is DARVTQTPRHKVTEMGQEVTMRCQPILGHNTVFWYRQTMMQGLELLAYFRNRAPLDDSGMPKDRFSAEMPDATLATLKIQPSEPRDSAVYFCASGLVLSPGVNEQFFGPGTRLTVL.

The table lists this clone with a count of one. The V gene is TRBV6-5, the J gene TRBJ2-4, with 7 bases lining up with TRBD1. This CDR3 spans 12 amino acids. V lost 5 bases and J lost 11; bases outside the gene matches: 6. Germline V lookup: CDR1 MNHEY, CDR2 SVGAGI. CDR3 DNA: TGTGCCAGCAGTCACCGACAGGGACTTCAGTACTTC. Translating it yields CASSHRQGLQYF.

The chain couples TRBV11-2 to TRBJ1-2; maybe TRBD1 (5 bases). V was shortened by 5 bases and J by 3 bases, with 22 bases between the two germline ends. Germline CDR1 SGHAT, CDR2 FQNNGV. The CDR3 has 17 residues. CDR3 region: CASSTMSFVRDYYGYTF. In DNA form, the CDR3 reads TGTGCCAGCAGCACTATGAGTTTTGTCCGGGACTACTATGGCTACACCTTC.

The gene calls are TRBV2 and TRBJ2-7, with 9 bases aligning to TRBD1. The V gene's germline CDR1 is SNHLY and CDR2 FYNNEI. The CDR3 consists of 16 residues. V was pared by 7 bases and J by 5 bases, with 15 bases of the junction left unmatched. CDR3 sequence: CASIKPRDRDSHEQYF. CDR3 coding DNA: TGTGCCAGCATCAAGCCGCGGGACAGGGATTCCCACGAGCAGTACTTC.

CDR3 loop: CASNTGTYTEAFF. The CDR3 nucleotides read TGTGCCAGTAACACAGGGACGTACACTGAAGCTTTCTTT. The V gene is TRBV19, the J gene TRBJ1-1, with a weak D call TRBD1 (6 bases). The CDR3 has 13 amino acids. The germline gives CDR1 LNHDA, CDR2 SQIVND (reference sequence). Between the trimmed V and J ends, which lost 7 bases and 3 bases, there was a span of 12 bases. Full variable domain (outside the CDR3, taken from reference TRBV19 and TRBJ1-1): DGGITQSPKYLFRKEGQNVTLSCEQNLNHDAMYWYRQDPGQGLRLIYYSQIVNDFQKGDIAEGYSVSREKKESFPLTVTSAQKNPTAFYLCASNTGTYTEAFFGQGTRLTVV.

The chain joins TRBV7-9 to TRBJ1-2; D is ambiguous. This CDR3 is 13 amino acids long. CDR1 SEHNR and CDR2 FQNEAQ come from the germline V gene (reference sequence). The germline V and J ends were trimmed by 3 bases and 4 bases, with 9 bases remaining between them. Written as DNA, the CDR3 is TGTGCCAGCAGCTTGGAACCACTCTATGGCTACACCTTC. Amino acids: CASSLEPLYGYTF.